The sequence of this T cell receptor (beta chain) was determined in a study of blood T cell repertoires in COVID-19. Turning to the study itself: T cells, B-cell-depleted T cells, or PBMCs supplied cDNA or gDNA.

V shed 4 bases and J shed 3 bases, with 9 bases lying between them. CDR1 is MRHNA, CDR2 SNTAGT, per germline. CDR3 size: 13 residues. Cohort 3 donors counted as recovered after two negative PCRs, clearance, or resolved symptoms. The assay was immunoSEQ multiplex PCR, and TCRdb's table has in-frame clones only and misses some. This table has about 180,000 clones, around 85% appearing once. This receptor was identified in a man aged 40-55 years who had recovered from COVID-19. The sequenced sample was PBMCs or T cells enriched from blood (not recorded which). The chain uses TRBV6-4 and TRBJ1-1, with D perhaps matching TRBD1 (5 bases). The CDR3 sequence: CASSVETDTEAFF. The CDR3 coding sequence is TGTGCCAGCAGTGTCGAGACAGACACTGAAGCTTTCTTT.